A single TCR beta chain is shown here with its context. The data are from a study of blood T cell repertoires in COVID-19. V lost 5 bases and J 0 bases, leaving 11 bases between the germline ends. Germline CDR1 MDHEN, CDR2 SYDVKM. CDR3 length: 15 amino acids. Profiled with immunoSEQ multiplex PCR; TCRdb holds only in-frame clones, not every one. The sample contains approximately 300,000 clones, 80% to 90% of which appear only once. Those enrolled, adults aged 18 to 89 years, came from around 24 US areas. Sequenced material: PBMCs or T cells enriched from blood (not recorded which). The chain employs TRBV28 and TRBJ1-5; D is perhaps TRBD1 (5 bases). The clonotype was recovered from a woman aged 25 to 39 who had recovered from COVID-19. This CDR3 reads CASSGTGNSNQPQHF. In DNA form, the CDR3 reads TGTGCCAGCAGTGGCACAGGCAATAGCAATCAGCCCCAGCATTTT.